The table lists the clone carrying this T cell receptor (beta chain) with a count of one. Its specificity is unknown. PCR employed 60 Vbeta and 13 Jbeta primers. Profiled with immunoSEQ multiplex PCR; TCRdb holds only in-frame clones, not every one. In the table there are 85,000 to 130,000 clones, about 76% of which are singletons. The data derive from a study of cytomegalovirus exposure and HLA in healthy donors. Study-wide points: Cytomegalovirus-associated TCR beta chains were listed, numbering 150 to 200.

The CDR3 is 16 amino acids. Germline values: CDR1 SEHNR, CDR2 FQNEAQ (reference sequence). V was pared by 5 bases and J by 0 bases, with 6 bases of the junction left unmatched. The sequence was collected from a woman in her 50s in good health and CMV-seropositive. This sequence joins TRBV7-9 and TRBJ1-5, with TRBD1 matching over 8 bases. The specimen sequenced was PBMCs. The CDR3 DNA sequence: TGTGCCAGCAGCCAGGACAGGGCCCCTAGCAATCAGCCCCAGCATTTT. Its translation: CASSQDRAPSNQPQHF.